This TCR beta chain was obtained from a study of vaccination and CD4 T cells after COVID-19. At the level of the study: Post-COVID draws followed diagnosis by a median around 100 days (range 35 to 161). For post-vaccine samples, collection took place a median about 72 days after dose two, ranging from 14 to 241.

Sequencing of the DNA from cultured CD4+ T cells was carried out with the Oncomine TCR Beta short-read assay. Via MiXCR, TCRdb re-called the PCR reads, giving one row per CDR3 protein. Of thousands of distinct CDR3 sequences detected, 50% to 75% appear once; the ten largest clones hold 30% to 35%. V lost 1 base, J lost 10 bases, and 5 bases stayed unmatched. The CDR3 extends over 15 amino acids. The V gene's germline CDR1 is SGHTA and CDR2 FQGNSA. Treatment: approximately 9-day PBMC culture with coronavirus spike peptide pools or control peptides (ViraFEST assay). ViraFEST stimulated the growth of antigen-specific T cells using peptide pools and subsequently profiled their TCRs by sequencing. Turning to this clonotype: Its antigen is unidentified.

The sample consisted of CD4+ T cells from blood, cultured in vitro. The source of this sequence is a human donor who had recovered from COVID-19. This chain connects TRBV7-2 to TRBJ2-1; 12 bases are a match to TRBD2. In DNA, the CDR3 is TGTGCCAGCAGCTTAGAACTAGCGGGGGGCCGGGAGCAGTTCTTC. Protein: CASSLELAGGREQFF.